This passage covers 5 T cell receptor beta chains from one sample sequenced in a study of shared clonotypes between healthy human individuals. Method: immunoSEQ multiplex PCR; TCRdb's copy keeps in-frame clones and lacks some. There are millions of clones in the sample; approximately 94% occur only once, and 1.1% lies in the top ten. Naivety among CD8 cells was defined by CD45RO negativity and positive CCR7 selection, thereby excluding terminally differentiated effector memory CD45RA+ cells. Material: naive CD8+ T cells sorted from blood. The receptors shown here come from a man younger than 35 in good health.

The chain recombines TRBV2 with TRBJ2-1, with 11 bases matching TRBD2. The CDR3 contains 17 residues. V gave up 3 bases and J gave up 8 bases; unmatched junction bases: 12. Germline CDR1 is SNHLY and CDR2 is FYNNEI. The CDR3 nucleotides read TGTGCCAGCAGTGACCCCCCGACTAGCGGGGACTTCGATGAGCAGTTCTTC. This translates into CASSDPPTSGDFDEQFF.

The genes are TRBV11-2 and TRBJ2-7; no clear D gene. This CDR3 spans 14 amino acids. The germline V gene encodes CDR1 SGHAT and CDR2 FQNNGV. Between the trimmed V and J ends, which lost 5 bases and 0 bases, there was a span of 11 bases. The CDR3 sequence: CASSGPGRSYEQYF. Written as DNA, the CDR3 is TGTGCCAGCAGCGGCCCGGGTCGCTCCTACGAGCAGTACTTC.

J is TRBJ1-4 and V is TRBV28, with D possibly matching TRBD1 (6 bases). Germline V CDR1 and CDR2: MDHEN, SYDVKM. The CDR3 length is 15 residues. V shed 5 bases and J shed 6 bases, with 16 bases lying between them. The CDR3 loop reads CASSTGWTEDEKLFF. The CDR3 DNA is TGTGCCAGCAGTACAGGGTGGACGGAGGATGAAAAACTGTTTTTT.

The genes are TRBV29-1 and TRBJ2-1; no firm D call. Per germline, CDR1 SQVTM and CDR2 ANQGSEA. V was shortened by 0 bases and J by 4 bases, with 7 bases between the two germline ends. The CDR3 is 13 amino acids. The CDR3, as DNA: TGCAGCGTTGAAGATTGGTCATACAATGAGCAGTTCTTC. Translating it yields CSVEDWSYNEQFF.

V gene TRBV4-1 combines with J gene TRBJ2-1, with 11 positions matching TRBD2. The V and J ends lost 0 bases and 4 bases, in that order; junction bases with no gene match: 5. This CDR3 has 17 amino acids. The germline gives CDR1 MGHRA, CDR2 YSYEKL. CDR3 nucleotide sequence: TGCGCCAGCAGCCAAGATGGTGGACTAGCGGGTTACAATGAGCAGTTCTTC. Amino acids: CASSQDGGLAGYNEQFF.